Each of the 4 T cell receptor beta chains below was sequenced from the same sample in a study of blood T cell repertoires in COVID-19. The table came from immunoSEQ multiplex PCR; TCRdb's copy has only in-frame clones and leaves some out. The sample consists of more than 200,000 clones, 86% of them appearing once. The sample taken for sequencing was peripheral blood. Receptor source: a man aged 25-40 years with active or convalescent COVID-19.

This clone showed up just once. CDR3 amino acids: CSAGTGGNEQFF. CDR3 coding DNA: TGCAGCGCCGGGACGGGGGGCAATGAGCAGTTCTTC. The chain has TRBV29-1 and TRBJ2-1; 7 bases line up with TRBD2. After removal of 7 bases from V and 6 bases from J, the junction contained 6 bases not matched to a gene. The CDR3 has 12 amino acids. Germline CDR1 is SQVTM and CDR2 is ANQGSEA.

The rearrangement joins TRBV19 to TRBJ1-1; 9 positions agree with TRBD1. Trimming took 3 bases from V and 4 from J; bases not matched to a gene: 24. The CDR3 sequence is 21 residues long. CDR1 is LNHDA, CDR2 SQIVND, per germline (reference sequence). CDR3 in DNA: TGTGCCAGTAGTATCGGGGCAGCCCTTGTGGGGACAGGGTTTTGGGGCACTGAAGCTTTCTTT. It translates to CASSIGAALVGTGFWGTEAFF.

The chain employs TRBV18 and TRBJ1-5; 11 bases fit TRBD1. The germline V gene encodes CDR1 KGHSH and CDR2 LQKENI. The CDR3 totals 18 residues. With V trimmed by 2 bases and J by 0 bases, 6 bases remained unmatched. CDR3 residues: CASSPGTGGPYSNQPQHF. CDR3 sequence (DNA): TGTGCCAGCTCACCAGGGACAGGGGGACCATATAGCAATCAGCCCCAGCATTTT.

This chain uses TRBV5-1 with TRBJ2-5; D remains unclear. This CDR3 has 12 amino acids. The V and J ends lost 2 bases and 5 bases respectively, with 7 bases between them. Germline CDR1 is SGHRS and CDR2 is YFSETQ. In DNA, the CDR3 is TGCGCCAGCAGCTTTGATAGCGAGACCCAGTACTTC. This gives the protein CASSFDSETQYF.